This T cell receptor (beta chain) was recovered during a study of T-cell memory formation after mild COVID-19. Turning to the study itself: For the most part, TCR clusters were specific to one donor.

TCRdb reanalysed the 5' RACE reads using MiXCR and keeps one entry per CDR3 protein. The sample has approximately 150,000 distinct CDR3 sequences; about 15% are singletons. V shed 5 bases and J shed 7 bases, with 14 bases lying between them. The CDR3 covers 14 residues. Per germline, CDR1 MNHNS and CDR2 SASEGT. Regarding this clonotype: Antigen unknown.

Study outcomes and limitations: Contracting CD4+ clones lay largely in CM and EM, with CD8+ ones residing in EMRA. Clones shrinking between day 15 and 85 showed a balanced CD4/CD8 split, and those that grew later tilted toward CD4+.

This chain connects TRBV6-1 to TRBJ2-2, with a weak D call TRBD2 (6 bases). The source of this sequence is an adult woman who had mild COVID-19 (a few samples of this study predate the infection). Cell type and time point are not known. Sequencing was done on a sample of PBMCs or a T cell subset sorted from them (not recorded which). The CDR3 region has the DNA TGTGCCAGCAGTCCCTGGGGAGGAAACGGGGAGCTGTTTTTT. Its translation: CASSPWGGNGELFF.